The 17 T cell receptor beta chains given below trace back to one sample, sequenced in a study of PD-1 and CTLA-4 blockade in melanoma. Here immunoSEQ multiplex PCR was the method, and the copy in TCRdb shows in-frame clones only, minus some. The repertoire holds 7,200 or so clones, about four fifths seen once, with roughly 40% in the top ten. The material sequenced was CD8+ T cells from peripheral blood, taken before anti-PD-1 treatment. The receptors were gathered from a human donor with melanoma.

A single count supports this clone. This chain links TRBV7-8 with TRBJ2-1, with 8 bases that match TRBD2. The ends lost 2 bases at V and 7 bases at J; junction bases unmatched: 4. The CDR3 contains 14 residues. Germline lookup yields CDR1 SGHVS and CDR2 FQNEAQ. CDR3 amino acids: CASSLSGGQNEQFF. The DNA for the CDR3 is TGTGCCAGCAGCTTATCGGGGGGGCAGAATGAGCAGTTCTTC.

This clone was counted a few times. V gene TRBV7-9 combines with J gene TRBJ1-5; no firm D call. V lost 8 bases and J lost 6, with 14 bases in between. There are 13 residues in the CDR3. The V gene's germline CDR1 is SEHNR and CDR2 FQNEAQ (reference sequence). CDR3 residues: CASRGEPGQPQHF. The CDR3, as DNA: TGTGCCAGCCGTGGGGAGCCGGGTCAGCCCCAGCATTTT.

V is TRBV29-1 and J is TRBJ1-3; possibly TRBD1 for D (5 bases). The CDR3 covers 14 residues. Germline-derived CDR1 and CDR2 are SQVTM and ANQGSEA. With 6 bases removed from V and 4 bases from J, the gap between germline ends came to 16 bases. CDR3 sequence: CSVFERDGGNTIYF. CDR3 coding DNA: TGCAGCGTCTTCGAGAGGGACGGAGGAAACACCATATATTTT.

The gene calls are TRBV19 and TRBJ1-1, with a tentative D call TRBD1 (6 bases). Germline V gene lookup returns CDR1 LNHDA and CDR2 SQIVND (reference sequence). V was pared by 5 bases and J by 4 bases, with 14 bases between. The CDR3 length is 14 residues. CDR3 in amino acids: CASSLLGGGTEAFF. The DNA of the CDR3 is TGTGCCAGTAGTCTCCTGGGAGGGGGCACTGAAGCTTTCTTT.

This clone is a singleton in its sample. V gene TRBV4-1 combines with J gene TRBJ2-7, with D possibly matching TRBD1 (6 bases). The CDR3 contains 16 residues. The germline gives CDR1 MGHRA, CDR2 YSYEKL. V was cut by 1 base and J by 4 bases, with 17 bases left in between. CDR3 residues: CASSQGYGTQQYEQYF. CDR3 bases: TGCGCCAGCAGCCAAGGGTACGGGACACAACAATACGAGCAGTACTTC.

The V gene is TRBV2, the J gene TRBJ2-2, with TRBD2 as a possible D gene (5 bases). Trimming removed 5 bases at V and 2 bases at J, with 12 bases between. The CDR3 contains 15 residues. Germline V gene sequence: CDR1 SNHLY, CDR2 FYNNEI. The CDR3 sequence: CASSTRTGNTGELFF. The CDR3 nucleotides read TGTGCCAGCAGTACCCGGACGGGAAACACCGGGGAGCTGTTTTTT.

This clone showed up just once. The chain joins TRBV28 to TRBJ1-3, with TRBD1 matching over 7 bases. The V and J ends lost 7 bases and 1 base, in that order; junction bases with no gene match: 4. This CDR3 contains 14 residues. CDR1 and CDR2 from the germline V gene are MDHEN and SYDVKM. The CDR3 region is CASTVQGSGNTIYF. The CDR3 bases are TGTGCCAGCACCGTACAGGGGTCTGGAAACACCATATATTTT.

This chain links TRBV5-6 with TRBJ1-2; D unresolved. CDR1 is SGHDT, CDR2 YYEEEE, per germline. V lost 4 bases to trimming and J lost 3 bases, with 16 bases between them. The CDR3 consists of 15 residues. The CDR3 sequence is CASSPTLGHHYGYTF. CDR3 bases: TGTGCCAGCAGCCCAACCTTAGGGCATCACTATGGCTACACCTTC.

The chain combines TRBV5-8 with TRBJ2-2; 7 bases map to TRBD1. This CDR3 contains 16 residues. V gave up 0 bases and J gave up 5 bases; unmatched junction bases: 7. In germline, CDR1 is SGHTS, CDR2 YDEGEE. The CDR3 nucleotides are TGTGCCAGCAGCTTGGAGGGGGCCCTAGGGACCGGGGAGCTGTTTTTT. Translation gives CASSLEGALGTGELFF.

The V and J genes are TRBV7-2 and TRBJ2-4; 7 nucleotides line up with TRBD1. CDR3 size: 15 residues. After removal of 5 bases from V and 5 bases from J, the junction contained 9 bases not matched to a gene. Germline-derived CDR1 and CDR2 are SGHTA and FQGNSA. The CDR3 here is CASSLLAQGENIQYF. In DNA form, the CDR3 reads TGTGCCAGCAGCCTCCTCGCGCAGGGGGAAAACATTCAGTACTTC.

This sequence joins TRBV11-2 and TRBJ1-2, with D perhaps TRBD1 (6 bases). The CDR3 runs 16 residues. Trimming removed 2 bases at V and 1 base at J, with 14 bases between. Germline V gene data show CDR1 as SGHAT and CDR2 as FQNNGV. The CDR3 DNA reads as TGTGCCAGCAGCTTACAGGGGAAAGGTATTAACTATGGCTACACCTTC. It encodes CASSLQGKGINYGYTF.

This clone was picked up a small number of times. The chain joins TRBV19 to TRBJ2-1; possibly TRBD2 for D (5 bases). This CDR3 is built from 15 residues. Germline V lookup: CDR1 LNHDA, CDR2 SQIVND (reference sequence). The V end was cut by 5 bases, the J end by 12 bases, with 23 bases between. DNA of the CDR3: TGTGCCAGTAGTCCCCAGACTACCCCCAATGCGGGGCAGTTCTTC. Its translation is CASSPQTTPNAGQFF.

This clone qualifies as medium-sized. The chain has TRBV7-6 and TRBJ2-1; perhaps TRBD2 as D (5 bases). V was trimmed by 1 base and J by 2 bases, leaving 9 bases between them. Germline CDR1 SGHVS, CDR2 FNYEAQ. The CDR3 has 15 amino acids. The DNA of the CDR3 is TGTGCCAGCAGCTTAGGGGAGCTACCCTACAATGAGCAGTTCTTC. It translates to CASSLGELPYNEQFF.

The chain links TRBV28 to TRBJ2-7; D is unresolved. CDR1 and CDR2 from the germline V gene are MDHEN and SYDVKM. The CDR3 spans 14 residues. V gave up 5 bases and J gave up 6 bases, with 17 bases separating them. DNA of the CDR3: TGTGCCAGCAGTGACCGATCATACGACGTCGAGCAGTACTTC. Translating it yields CASSDRSYDVEQYF.

The rearrangement links TRBV6-2 or TRBV6-3 to TRBJ2-3, with D maybe TRBD2 (6 bases). This CDR3 comprises 16 residues. The germline V gene encodes CDR1 MNHEY and CDR2 SVGEGT. The V end lost 4 bases, the J end lost 1 base, and 15 bases lay between the germline ends. The DNA for the CDR3 is TGTGCCAGCAGTTGGCTCGGTAGCGGAGGCACAGATACGCAGTATTTT. This sequence encodes CASSWLGSGGTDTQYF.

The rearrangement links TRBV5-6 to TRBJ1-2, with 10 bases identical to TRBD1. The CDR3 has 15 residues. The germline V gene encodes CDR1 SGHDT and CDR2 YYEEEE. V gave up 4 bases and J gave up 2 bases; unmatched junction bases: 5. The CDR3 DNA reads as TGTGCCAGCAGCGTCGGGACAGGGGCCAACTATGGCTACACCTTC. As protein: CASSVGTGANYGYTF. Variable domain in full (rest from reference TRBV5-6 and TRBJ1-2): DAGVTQSPTHLIKTRGQQVTLRCSPKSGHDTVSWYQQALGQGPQFIFQYYEEEERQRGNFPDRFSGHQFPNYSSELNVNALLLGDSALYLCASSVGTGANYGYTFGSGTRLTVV.

The CDR3 is CASSLGPALTYEQYF. In DNA, the CDR3 is TGTGCCAGCAGCTTAGGGCCAGCCCTCACCTACGAGCAGTACTTC. V and J are TRBV7-8 and TRBJ2-7; D remains ambiguous. The CDR3 runs 15 residues. The germline V gene encodes CDR1 SGHVS and CDR2 FQNEAQ. Trimming stripped 1 base from V and 2 bases from J, with 12 bases between. Drawing the rest from reference TRBV7-8 and TRBJ2-7, the complete variable domain is GAGVSQSPRYKVAKRGQDVALRCDPISGHVSLFWYQQALGQGPEFLTYFQNEAQLDKSGLPSDRFFAERPEGSVSTLKIQRTQQEDSAVYLCASSLGPALTYEQYFGPGTRLTVT.